Given below is one T cell receptor beta chain in context. Its antigen remains unidentified. The sample originates from a study of cytomegalovirus exposure and HLA in healthy donors. The PCR used 60 Vbeta and 13 Jbeta primers. TCRdb's copy holds only in-frame clones and misses some; the assay was immunoSEQ multiplex PCR. Of hundreds of thousands of clones listed, almost 85% are singletons. Trimming took 7 bases from V and 9 from J; bases not matched to a gene: 8. The germline V gene has CDR1 MDHEN and CDR2 SYDVKM. CDR3 length: 14 amino acids. Findings and caveats of the study: Presence/absence analyses assumed roughly uniform sequencing depth across donors, which may not hold.

The TCR originated in a woman aged 40 to 49 in good health and CMV-seronegative. The chain links TRBV28 to TRBJ1-6; 8 bases map to TRBD1. The sequencing input was PBMCs. CDR3 sequence: CASTLGTGPSPLHF. CDR3 nucleotides: TGTGCCAGCACCTTGGGGACAGGCCCTTCACCCCTCCACTTT.